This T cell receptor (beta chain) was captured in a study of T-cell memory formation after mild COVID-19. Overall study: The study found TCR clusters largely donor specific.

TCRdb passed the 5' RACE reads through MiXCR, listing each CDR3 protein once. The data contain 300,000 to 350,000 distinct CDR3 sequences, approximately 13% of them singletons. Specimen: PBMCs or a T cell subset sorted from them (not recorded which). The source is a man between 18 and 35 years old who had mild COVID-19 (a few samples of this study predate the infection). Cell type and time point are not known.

The CDR3 DNA reads TGTGCCAGCAGTGAAGTTTCTAGCGAAGATACGCAGTATTTT. Translating gives CASSEVSSEDTQYF. The J gene is TRBJ2-3, the V gene TRBV2; weak D call: TRBD2 (6 bases). Germline-derived CDR1 and CDR2 are SNHLY and FYNNEI. The CDR3 totals 14 residues. Trimming shortened V by 1 base and J by 5 bases, and 10 bases separated the two germline ends.